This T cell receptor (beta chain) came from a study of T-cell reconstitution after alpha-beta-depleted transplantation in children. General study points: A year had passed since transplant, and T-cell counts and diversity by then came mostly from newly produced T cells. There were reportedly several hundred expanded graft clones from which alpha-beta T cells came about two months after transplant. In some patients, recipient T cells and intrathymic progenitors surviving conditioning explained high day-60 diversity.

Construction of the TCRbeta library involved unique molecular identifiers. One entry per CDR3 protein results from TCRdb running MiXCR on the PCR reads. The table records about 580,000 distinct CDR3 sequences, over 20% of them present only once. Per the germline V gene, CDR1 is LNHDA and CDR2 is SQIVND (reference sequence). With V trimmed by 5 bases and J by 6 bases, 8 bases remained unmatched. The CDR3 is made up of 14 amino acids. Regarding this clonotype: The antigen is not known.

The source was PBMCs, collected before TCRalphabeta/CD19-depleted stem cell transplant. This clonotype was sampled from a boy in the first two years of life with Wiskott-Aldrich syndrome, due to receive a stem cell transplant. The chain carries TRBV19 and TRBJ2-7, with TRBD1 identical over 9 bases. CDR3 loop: CASSHNTGGAEQYF. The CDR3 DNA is TGTGCCAGTAGTCACAATACAGGGGGCGCCGAGCAGTACTTC.